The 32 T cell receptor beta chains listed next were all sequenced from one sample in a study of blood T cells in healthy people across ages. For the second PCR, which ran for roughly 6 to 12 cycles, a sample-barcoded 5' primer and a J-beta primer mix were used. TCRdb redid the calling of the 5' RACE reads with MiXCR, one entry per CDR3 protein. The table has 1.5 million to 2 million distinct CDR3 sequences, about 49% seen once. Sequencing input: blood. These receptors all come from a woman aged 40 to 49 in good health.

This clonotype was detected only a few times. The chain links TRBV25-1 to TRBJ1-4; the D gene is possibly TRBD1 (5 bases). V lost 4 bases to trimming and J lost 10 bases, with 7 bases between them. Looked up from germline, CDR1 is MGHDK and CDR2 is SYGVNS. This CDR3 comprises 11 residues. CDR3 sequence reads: CASSGRGKLFF. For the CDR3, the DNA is TGTGCCAGCAGTGGTAGGGGAAAACTGTTTTTT. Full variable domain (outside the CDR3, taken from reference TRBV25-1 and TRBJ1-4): EADIYQTPRYLVIGTGKKITLECSQTMGHDKMYWYQQDPGMELHLIHYSYGVNSTEKGDLSSESTVSRIRTEHFPLTLESARPSHTSQYLCASSGRGKLFFGSGTQLSVL.

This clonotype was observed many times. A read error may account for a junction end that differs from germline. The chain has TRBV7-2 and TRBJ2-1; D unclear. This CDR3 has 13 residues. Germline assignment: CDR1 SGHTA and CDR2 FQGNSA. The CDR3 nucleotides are TGCGCCAGCAGCTTGGCCCTTGGTAATGAGCAGTTCTTC. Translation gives CASSLALGNEQFF.

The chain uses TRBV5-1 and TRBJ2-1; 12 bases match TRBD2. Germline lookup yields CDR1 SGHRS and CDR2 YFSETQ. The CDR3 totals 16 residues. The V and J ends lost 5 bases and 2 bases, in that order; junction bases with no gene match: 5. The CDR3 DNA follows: TGCGCCAGCAGGATCACTAGCGGGGGGACCTACAATGAGCAGTTCTTC. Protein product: CASRITSGGTYNEQFF.

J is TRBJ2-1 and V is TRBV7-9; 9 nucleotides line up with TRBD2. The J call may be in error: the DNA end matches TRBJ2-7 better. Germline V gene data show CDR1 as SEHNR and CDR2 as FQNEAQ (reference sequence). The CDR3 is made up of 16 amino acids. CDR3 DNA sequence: TGTGCCAGCAGCCCGACGGGACTAGCCCCACTCAATGAGCAGTACTTC. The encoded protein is CASSPTGLAPLNEQYF.

CDR3 sequence (DNA): TGCGCCAGCAGCTCGTCCCTAGCGGGGGGGGCAGATACGCAGTATTTT. Protein sequence: CASSSSLAGGADTQYF. The chain employs TRBV5-1 and TRBJ2-3, with TRBD2 identical over 12 bases. This CDR3 contains 16 residues. Germline assignment: CDR1 SGHRS and CDR2 YFSETQ. The ends lost 3 bases at V and 4 bases at J; junction bases unmatched: 6.

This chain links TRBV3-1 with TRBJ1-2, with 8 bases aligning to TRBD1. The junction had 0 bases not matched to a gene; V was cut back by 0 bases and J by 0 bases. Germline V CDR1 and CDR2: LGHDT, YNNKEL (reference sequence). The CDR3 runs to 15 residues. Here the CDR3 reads CASSQEDRANYGYTF. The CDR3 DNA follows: TGTGCCAGCAGCCAAGAGGACAGGGCTAACTATGGCTACACCTTC.

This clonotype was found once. The CDR3 DNA follows: TGTGCCAGCCTCGGGCCAGCGGGGGGCATCGAGCAGTACTTC. Translation gives CASLGPAGGIEQYF. The gene calls are TRBV7-2 and TRBJ2-7; 9 nucleotides align to TRBD2. The V gene's germline CDR1 is SGHTA and CDR2 FQGNSA. J gave up 6 bases and V 8 bases, and 11 bases lay outside the gene matches. This CDR3 has 14 amino acids.

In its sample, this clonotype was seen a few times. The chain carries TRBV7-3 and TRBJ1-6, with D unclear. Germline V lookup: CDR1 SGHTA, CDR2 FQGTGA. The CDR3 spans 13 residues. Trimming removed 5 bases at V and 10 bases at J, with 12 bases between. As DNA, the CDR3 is TGTGCCAGCAGCCGCCGACAAAACTCACCCCTCCACTTT. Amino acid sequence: CASSRRQNSPLHF.

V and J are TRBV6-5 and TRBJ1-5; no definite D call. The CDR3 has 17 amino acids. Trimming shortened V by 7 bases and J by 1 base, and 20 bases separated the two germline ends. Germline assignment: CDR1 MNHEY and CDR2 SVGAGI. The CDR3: CASTSRKASRSNQPQHF. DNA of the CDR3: TGTGCCAGCACTTCCCGGAAGGCCTCACGAAGCAATCAGCCCCAGCATTTT.

This CDR3 reads CASSPKSSTRTSTEAFF. In DNA, the CDR3 is TGTGCCAGCTCACCCAAATCCTCAACCCGGACCTCCACTGAAGCTTTCTTT. The rearrangement joins TRBV18 to TRBJ1-1; no reliable D call. The CDR3 runs 17 residues. The V end was cut by 3 bases, the J end by 4 bases, with 21 bases between. Germline values: CDR1 KGHSH, CDR2 LQKENI.

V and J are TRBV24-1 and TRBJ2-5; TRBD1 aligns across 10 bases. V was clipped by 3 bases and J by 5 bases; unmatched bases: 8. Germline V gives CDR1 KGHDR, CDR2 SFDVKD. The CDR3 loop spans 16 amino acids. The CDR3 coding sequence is TGTGCCACCAGTGATGGGGACAGGGGCCCCGTGGAGACCCAGTACTTC. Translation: CATSDGDRGPVETQYF.

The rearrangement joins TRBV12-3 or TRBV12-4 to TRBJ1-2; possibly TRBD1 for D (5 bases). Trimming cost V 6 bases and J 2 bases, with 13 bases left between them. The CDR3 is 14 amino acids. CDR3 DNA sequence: TGTGCCAGCAGATCAATCGGGGGAAACTATGGCTACACCTTC. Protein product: CASRSIGGNYGYTF.

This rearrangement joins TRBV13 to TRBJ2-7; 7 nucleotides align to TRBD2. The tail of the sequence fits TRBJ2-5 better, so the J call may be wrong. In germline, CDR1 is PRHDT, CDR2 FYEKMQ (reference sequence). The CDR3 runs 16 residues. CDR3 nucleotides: TGTGCCAGCAGCTTCTTGTCTAGCGGTCAAAATGAGACCCAGTACTTC. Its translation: CASSFLSSGQNETQYF.

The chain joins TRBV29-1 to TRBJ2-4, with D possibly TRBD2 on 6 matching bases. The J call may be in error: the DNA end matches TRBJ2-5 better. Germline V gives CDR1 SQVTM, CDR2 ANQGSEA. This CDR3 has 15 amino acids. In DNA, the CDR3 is TGCAGCGTTGGGTTCGGGGGAGTCGGTAGGGAGACCCAGTACTTC. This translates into CSVGFGGVGRETQYF.

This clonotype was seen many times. CDR3 sequence reads: CASSLQGLNEQYF. Here the CDR3 DNA reads TGTGCCAGCAGCTTACAGGGTTTAAACGAGCAGTACTTC. The V and J genes are TRBV7-6 and TRBJ2-7; maybe TRBD1 (5 bases). Germline lookup yields CDR1 SGHVS and CDR2 FNYEAQ. The CDR3 is made up of 13 amino acids. V was cut by 2 bases and J by 5 bases, with 10 bases left in between.

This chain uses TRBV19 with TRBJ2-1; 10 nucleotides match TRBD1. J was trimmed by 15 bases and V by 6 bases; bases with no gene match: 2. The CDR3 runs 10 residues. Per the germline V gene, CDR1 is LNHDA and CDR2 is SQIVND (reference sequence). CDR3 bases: TGTGCCAGTAGGGGGACAGGGGTGTTCTTC. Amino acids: CASRGTGVFF.

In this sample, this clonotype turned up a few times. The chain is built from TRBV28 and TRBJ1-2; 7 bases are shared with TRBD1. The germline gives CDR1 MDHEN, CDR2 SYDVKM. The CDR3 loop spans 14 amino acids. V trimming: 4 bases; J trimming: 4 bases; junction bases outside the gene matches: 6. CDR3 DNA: TGTGCCAGCAGTTCCCACGCAGGGGGCTATGGCTACACCTTC. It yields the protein CASSSHAGGYGYTF.

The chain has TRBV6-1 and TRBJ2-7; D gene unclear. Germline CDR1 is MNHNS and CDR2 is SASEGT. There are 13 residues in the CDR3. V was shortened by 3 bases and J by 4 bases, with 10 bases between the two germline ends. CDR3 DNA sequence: TGTGCCAGCAGTGATGTGACCGTGTACGAGCAGTACTTC. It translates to CASSDVTVYEQYF.

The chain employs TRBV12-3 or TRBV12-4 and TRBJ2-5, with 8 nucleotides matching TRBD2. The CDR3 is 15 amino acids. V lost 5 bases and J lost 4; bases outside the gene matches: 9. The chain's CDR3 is CASSEGRAGVETQYF. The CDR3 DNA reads TGTGCCAGCAGTGAAGGACGAGCGGGGGTAGAGACCCAGTACTTC.

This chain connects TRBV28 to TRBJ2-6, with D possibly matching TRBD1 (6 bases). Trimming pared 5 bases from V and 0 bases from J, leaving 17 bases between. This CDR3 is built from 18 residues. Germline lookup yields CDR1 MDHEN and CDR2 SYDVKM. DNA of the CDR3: TGTGCCAGCAGTACCCGACAGGTCGTCCGCTCTGGGGCCAACGTCCTGACTTTC. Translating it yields CASSTRQVVRSGANVLTF. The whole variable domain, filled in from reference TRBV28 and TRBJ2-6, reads DVKVTQSSRYLVKRTGEKVFLECVQDMDHENMFWYRQDPGLGLRLIYFSYDVKMKEKGDIPEGYSVSREKKERFSLILESASTNQTSMYLCASSTRQVVRSGANVLTFGAGSRLTVL.

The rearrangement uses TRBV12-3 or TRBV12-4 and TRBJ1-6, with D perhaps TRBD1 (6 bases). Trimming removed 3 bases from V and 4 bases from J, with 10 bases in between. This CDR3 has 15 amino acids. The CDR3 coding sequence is TGTGCCAGCAGTTTCAGGGGTTCTTATAATTCACCCCTCCACTTT. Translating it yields CASSFRGSYNSPLHF.

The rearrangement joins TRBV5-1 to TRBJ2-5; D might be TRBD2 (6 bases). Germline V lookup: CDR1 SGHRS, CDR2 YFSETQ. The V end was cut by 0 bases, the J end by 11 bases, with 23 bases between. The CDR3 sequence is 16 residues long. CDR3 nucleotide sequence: TGCGCCAGCAGCTTGGTGGTCGGGGGAGTATACAATGAGCAGTACTTC. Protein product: CASSLVVGGVYNEQYF. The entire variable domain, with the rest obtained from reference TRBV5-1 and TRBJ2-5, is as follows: KAGVTQTPRYLIKTRGQQVTLSCSPISGHRSVSWYQQTPGQGLQFLFEYFSETQRNKGNFPGRFSGRQFSNSRSEMNVSTLELGDSALYLCASSLVVGGVYNEQYFGPGTRLLVL.

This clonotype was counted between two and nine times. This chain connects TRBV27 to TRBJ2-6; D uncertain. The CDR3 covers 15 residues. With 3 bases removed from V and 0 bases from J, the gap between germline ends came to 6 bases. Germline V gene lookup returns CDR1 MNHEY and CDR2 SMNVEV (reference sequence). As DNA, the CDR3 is TGTGCCAGCAGTTTCCAGATCTCTGGGGCCAACGTCCTGACTTTC. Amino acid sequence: CASSFQISGANVLTF.

This CDR3 is CASARGGNNEQFF. The CDR3 DNA reads TGTGCTTCAGCGCGGGGGGGGAACAATGAGCAGTTCTTC. The rearrangement uses TRBV6-1 and TRBJ2-1; TRBD2 agrees at 9 bases. Germline loops: CDR1 MNHNS, CDR2 SASEGT. CDR3 length equals 13 residues.

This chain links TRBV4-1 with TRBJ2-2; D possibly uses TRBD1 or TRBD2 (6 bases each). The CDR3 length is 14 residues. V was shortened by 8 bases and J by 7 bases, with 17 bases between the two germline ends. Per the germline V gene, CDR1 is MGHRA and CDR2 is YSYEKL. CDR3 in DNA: TGCGCCAGCGGACTGAAAGGGGGGAACGGGGAGCTGTTTTTT. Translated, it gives CASGLKGGNGELFF.

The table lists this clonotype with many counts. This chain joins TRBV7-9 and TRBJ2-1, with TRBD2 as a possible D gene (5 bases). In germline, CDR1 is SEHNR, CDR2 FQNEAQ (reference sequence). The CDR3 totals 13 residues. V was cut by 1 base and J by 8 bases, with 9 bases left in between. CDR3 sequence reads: CASSLGSGDEQFF. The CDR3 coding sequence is TGTGCCAGCAGCTTAGGGAGCGGCGATGAGCAGTTCTTC.

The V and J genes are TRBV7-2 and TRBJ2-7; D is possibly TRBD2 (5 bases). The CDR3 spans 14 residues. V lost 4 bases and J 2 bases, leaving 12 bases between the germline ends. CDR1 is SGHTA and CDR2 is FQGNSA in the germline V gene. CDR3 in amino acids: CASSSGVNAYEQYF. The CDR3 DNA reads TGTGCCAGCAGCTCCGGGGTAAATGCCTACGAGCAGTACTTC.

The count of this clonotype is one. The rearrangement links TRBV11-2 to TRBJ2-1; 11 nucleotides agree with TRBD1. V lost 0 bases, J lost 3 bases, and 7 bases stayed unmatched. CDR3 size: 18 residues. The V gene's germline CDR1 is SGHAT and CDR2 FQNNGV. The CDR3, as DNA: TGTGCCAGCAGCTTAGATTTCGGGGGGACAGGGGGCTACAATGAGCAGTTCTTC. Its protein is CASSLDFGGTGGYNEQFF.

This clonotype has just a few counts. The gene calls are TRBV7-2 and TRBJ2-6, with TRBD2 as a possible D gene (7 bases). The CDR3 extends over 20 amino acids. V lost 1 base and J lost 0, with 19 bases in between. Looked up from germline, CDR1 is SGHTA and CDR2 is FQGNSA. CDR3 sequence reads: CASSLVGRAGVFSGANVLTF. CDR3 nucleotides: TGTGCCAGCAGCTTAGTTGGGAGGGCAGGGGTCTTCTCTGGGGCCAACGTCCTGACTTTC.

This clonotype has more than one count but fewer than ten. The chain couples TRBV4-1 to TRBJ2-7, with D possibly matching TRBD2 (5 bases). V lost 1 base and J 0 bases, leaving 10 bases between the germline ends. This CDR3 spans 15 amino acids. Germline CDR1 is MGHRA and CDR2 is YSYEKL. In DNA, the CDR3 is TGCGCCAGCAGCCAAGGTGGGGAGATCTCCTACGAGCAGTACTTC. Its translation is CASSQGGEISYEQYF.

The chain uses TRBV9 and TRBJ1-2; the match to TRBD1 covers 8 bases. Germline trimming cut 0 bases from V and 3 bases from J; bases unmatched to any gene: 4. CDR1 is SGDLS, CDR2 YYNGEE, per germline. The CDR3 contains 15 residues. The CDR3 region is CASSVETGVDYGYTF. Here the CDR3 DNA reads TGTGCCAGCAGCGTAGAGACAGGGGTGGACTATGGCTACACCTTC.

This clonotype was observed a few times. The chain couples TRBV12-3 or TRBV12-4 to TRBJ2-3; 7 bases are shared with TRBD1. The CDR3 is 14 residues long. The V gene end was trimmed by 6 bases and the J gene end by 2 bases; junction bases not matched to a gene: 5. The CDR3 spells CASRKGQFTDTQYF. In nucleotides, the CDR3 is TGTGCCAGCAGAAAGGGACAGTTCACAGATACGCAGTATTTT.